This T cell receptor beta chain was documented in a study of shared clonotypes between healthy human individuals. The count of this clone is one. Clones were sequenced by immunoSEQ multiplex PCR, and TCRdb holds only the in-frame ones, with some missing. The table includes about 490,000 clones, 76% detected once. This TCR was sampled from a woman aged 40 to 55 in good health. Some clones in this sample may be carry-over from other donors' samples. Sample: PBMCs.

CDR3 protein: CASRTSGSYEQYF. In nucleotides, the CDR3 is TGTGCCAGCAGGACTAGCGGGAGCTACGAGCAGTACTTC. The rearrangement uses TRBV2 and TRBJ2-5; 12 bases fit TRBD2. The DNA end is a closer match to TRBJ2-7, so the J assignment may be wrong. The germline gives CDR1 SNHLY, CDR2 FYNNEI. This CDR3 has 13 amino acids.